The source of this TCR beta chain is a study of control samples from healthy donors and cancer patients. Trimming removed 3 bases from V and 5 bases from J, with 18 bases in between. In germline, CDR1 is SGDLS, CDR2 YYNGEE. The CDR3 sequence is 15 residues long. Using immunoSEQ multiplex PCR, the repertoire was profiled, and TCRdb retains in-frame clones only, with some absent. The sample records 90,000 to 100,000 clones, around 80% being singletons. This chain joins TRBV9 and TRBJ2-7; TRBD2 is a possible D gene (5 bases). Sequenced input: blood. The clonotype originates from a man aged 60 to 75 in good health. CDR3 sequence: CASSAEEGGANEQYF. DNA of the CDR3: TGTGCCAGCAGCGCGGAGGAAGGAGGCGCCAACGAGCAGTACTTC.